The clone carrying this T cell receptor (beta chain) showed up just a few times. Its target is not known. A read error may produce the germline difference seen at one junction end. Profiling relied on immunoSEQ multiplex PCR, and the TCRdb table lists in-frame clones only, not all of them. The sample holds about 48,000 clones; 82% are singletons and the top ten take around 2%. The data belong to a study of OX40 agonist ivuxolimab in advanced cancers. The CDR3 totals 15 residues. In germline, CDR1 is LNHDA, CDR2 SQIVND (reference sequence). Study-wide results and limits: On average, CD8+ T cells had more expanded clones than CD4+. By week 6 at 0.1 to 3.0 mg/kg, blood CD4+ and CD8+ T cells had expanded clonally.

Sequenced here: CD4+ or CD8+ T cells sorted from blood, sampled in a trial of the OX40 agonist ivuxolimab. The chain has TRBV19 and TRBJ2-7, with a possible D match to TRBD1 (5 bases). The TCR sequence derives from an adult with an advanced solid tumor such as melanoma, head and neck, liver or kidney cancer. The CDR3 nucleotides are TGTGCCAGTAGTACAGGGTCAGGGCACTTCTACGGGCAGTACTTC. Residues: CASSTGSGHFYGQYF.